A selection of T cell receptor beta chains follows, all from one sample in a study of Graves' ophthalmopathy and Graves' hyperthyroidism. MiXCR was run by TCRdb on the multiplex PCR reads, yielding one entry per CDR3 protein. Of hundreds of thousands of distinct CDR3 sequences in the sample, about an eighth are singletons; the top ten hold over 7.5%. Input material: blood. These receptor sequences come from a woman aged 25 to 45 with Graves' ophthalmopathy. The CDR3 runs from the conserved cysteine through the conserved F or W. The D gene is left open where the match is weak. For some rows the clone size is stated as once, few or many, or as a class when expanded; others skip it.

length | J | D | size | V | CDR3 | DNA
17 | TRBJ2-3 | . | . | TRBV11-2 | CASRADGGIAVPDTQYF | TGTGCCAGCAGAGCGGACGGCGGCATCGCCGTCCCAGATACGCAGTATTTT
14 | TRBJ2-6 | . | many | TRBV30 | CAWSVGAGANVLTF | TGTGCCTGGAGTGTGGGTGCTGGGGCCAACGTCCTGACTTTC
14 | TRBJ2-7 | TRBD2 | . | TRBV12-3/TRBV12-4 | CASSRSGSTYEQYF | TGTGCCAGCAGTCGTAGCGGGTCCACCTACGAGCAGTACTTC
15 | TRBJ2-2 | TRBD1 | many | TRBV12-3/TRBV12-4 | CASMDRKGGTGELFF | TGTGCCAGCATGGACAGGAAAGGGGGCACCGGGGAGCTGTTTTTT
13 | TRBJ1-1 | . | many | TRBV7-9 | CASSFDQGGEAFF | TGTGCCAGCAGCTTCGACCAGGGTGGTGAAGCTTTCTTT
14 | TRBJ1-1 | . | . | TRBV2 | CASRRDWWNTEAFF | TGTGCCAGCCGCCGGGATTGGTGGAACACTGAAGCTTTCTTT
10 | TRBJ2-7 | . | many | TRBV5-1 | CASLKVEQYF | TGCGCCAGCCTAAAGGTCGAGCAGTACTTC
17 | TRBJ2-7 | . | many | TRBV2 | CASSEALRRGWEYEQYF | TGTGCCAGCAGTGAAGCGCTTCGTCGGGGGTGGGAGTACGAGCAGTACTTC
15 | TRBJ1-5 | . | few | TRBV18 | CASSSSQGRRQPQHF | TGTGCCAGCTCATCCTCACAGGGCCGGCGGCAGCCCCAGCATTTT
16 | TRBJ1-2 | . | many | TRBV27 | CASSPRSPGGNYGYTF | TGTGCCAGCAGTCCTCGCTCACCCGGTGGGAACTATGGCTACACCTTC
16 | TRBJ1-5 | TRBD1 | many | TRBV6-1 | CASRTTRTGSNQPQHF | TGTGCCAGCAGAACCACCCGGACAGGGAGCAATCAGCCCCAGCATTTT
11 | TRBJ1-2 | . | many | TRBV6-1 | CASSVYRGYTF | TGTGCCAGCAGTGTATACAGGGGCTACACCTTC
16 | TRBJ2-5 | TRBD2 | . | TRBV7-2 | CASSRGTSGGMETQYF | TGTGCCAGCAGCCGTGGGACTAGCGGGGGGATGGAGACCCAGTACTTC
13 | TRBJ1-5 | . | many | TRBV6-1 | CATSERSNQPQHF | TGTGCCACCTCGGAGAGGAGCAATCAGCCCCAGCATTTT
14 | TRBJ1-1 | TRBD1 | many | TRBV28 | CASSFTGGLSEAFF | TGTGCCAGCAGTTTTACAGGGGGCCTTTCTGAAGCTTTCTTT
13 | TRBJ1-2 | . | many | TRBV25-1 | CATLKGGDYGYTF | TGTGCCACCCTCAAGGGAGGCGACTATGGCTACACCTTC
13 | TRBJ1-2 | . | few | TRBV12-3/TRBV12-4 | CASSRSSGDGYTF | TGTGCCAGCAGTCGTAGTTCAGGGGATGGCTACACCTTC
11 | TRBJ2-3 | . | many | TRBV29-1 | CSVEKGNTQYF | TGCAGCGTTGAAAAAGGGAATACGCAGTATTTT
15 | TRBJ2-5 | TRBD2 | many | TRBV6-1 | CASSGTSGGYVTQYF | TGTGCCAGCAGTGGAACTAGCGGGGGGTATGTGACCCAGTACTTC
13 | TRBJ1-1 | . | many | TRBV12-3/TRBV12-4 | CASSPGVVAEAFF | TGTGCCAGCAGCCCAGGGGTAGTCGCTGAAGCTTTCTTT
11 | TRBJ1-1 | . | many | TRBV29-1 | CSVVPNTEAFF | TGCAGCGTTGTCCCGAACACTGAAGCTTTCTTT
15 | TRBJ1-1 | . | many | TRBV15 | CATSRATVFDTEAFF | TGTGCCACCAGCAGAGCTACAGTGTTTGACACTGAAGCTTTCTTT
16 | TRBJ2-7 | TRBD2 | many | TRBV4-1 | CASSQEVLAGDYEQYF | TGCGCCAGCAGCCAAGAGGTACTAGCGGGAGACTACGAGCAGTACTTC
16 | TRBJ1-5 | . | many | TRBV2 | CASVGAIDSLNQPQHF | TGTGCCAGCGTGGGTGCAATAGACAGCCTCAATCAGCCCCAGCATTTT
16 | TRBJ1-5 | . | many | TRBV20-1 | CSARRGGGYSNQPQHF | TGCAGTGCTAGACGAGGTGGGGGATATAGCAATCAGCCCCAGCATTTT
12 | TRBJ2-7 | . | few | TRBV20-1 | CSASRGGYEQYF | TGCAGTGCTAGCAGAGGGGGATACGAGCAGTACTTC
12 | TRBJ1-1 | . | many | TRBV5-6 | CASSLGTDEAFF | TGTGCCAGCAGCCTCGGGACCGACGAAGCTTTCTTT
13 | TRBJ2-7 | . | many | TRBV6-5 | CASSYMRVGEQYF | TGTGCCAGCAGTTACATGAGGGTTGGCGAGCAGTACTTC
13 | TRBJ1-2 | TRBD1 | many | TRBV20-1 | CSAVRDRVEGYTF | TGCAGTGCGGTCCGGGACAGGGTCGAGGGCTACACCTTC
13 | TRBJ2-7 | . | many | TRBV20-1 | CSASPADHYEQYF | TGCAGTGCTAGCCCTGCGGACCACTACGAGCAGTACTTC
19 | TRBJ1-3 | TRBD1 | many | TRBV6-5 | CASTRPERTGWALGNTIYF | TGTGCCAGCACTCGACCTGAGAGGACAGGCTGGGCGCTCGGAAACACCATATATTTT
14 | TRBJ2-5 | TRBD2 | many | TRBV2 | CASAAAGGGETQYF | TGTGCCAGCGCTGCTGCGGGGGGGGGAGAGACCCAGTACTTC
14 | TRBJ2-7 | TRBD2 | many | TRBV5-1 | CASSQTSGRAQQYF | TGCGCCAGCAGCCAGACTAGCGGGAGGGCCCAGCAGTACTTC
13 | TRBJ1-1 | . | many | TRBV5-5 | CASSFTLNTEAFF | TGTGCCAGCAGCTTTACCCTGAACACTGAAGCTTTCTTT
15 | TRBJ1-5 | TRBD1 | many | TRBV6-2/TRBV6-3 | CASSWGQGPMQPQHF | TGTGCCAGCAGTTGGGGACAGGGGCCCATGCAGCCCCAGCATTTT
16 | TRBJ1-5 | . | few | TRBV3-1 | CASSPSVGRRNQPQHF | TGTGCCAGCAGCCCCAGCGTGGGGCGCCGCAATCAGCCCCAGCATTTT
14 | TRBJ1-3 | . | many | TRBV11-2 | CASSLRISGNTIYF | TGTGCCAGCAGCTTACGTATCTCTGGAAACACCATATATTTT
11 | TRBJ1-1 | . | many | TRBV6-1 | CASLKGTEAFF | TGTGCCAGCCTAAAGGGCACTGAAGCTTTCTTT
15 | TRBJ2-2 | TRBD2 | many | TRBV5-1 | CASSRGLADTGELFF | TGCGCCAGCAGCAGAGGACTAGCGGACACCGGGGAGCTGTTTTTT
13 | TRBJ2-7 | TRBD1 | many | TRBV10-3 | CAISRQGDYEQYF | TGTGCCATCAGTCGACAGGGTGATTACGAGCAGTACTTC
14 | TRBJ2-2 | . | many | TRBV4-1 | CASSRGEEGGELFF | TGCGCCAGCAGTCGAGGGGAAGAGGGCGGGGAGCTGTTTTTT
13 | TRBJ1-5 | . | many | TRBV12-3/TRBV12-4 | CASSFSTTQPQHF | TGTGCCAGCAGTTTTTCCACCACTCAGCCCCAGCATTTT
15 | TRBJ2-7 | . | many | TRBV6-4 | CASSDSKFWIYEQYF | TGTGCCAGCAGTGACTCGAAGTTCTGGATCTACGAGCAGTACTTC
15 | TRBJ2-7 | TRBD1 | many | TRBV20-1 | CSAPPTGSGPYEQYF | TGCAGTGCTCCCCCGACAGGGTCCGGTCCCTACGAGCAGTACTTC
12 | TRBJ1-2 | . | many | TRBV12-3/TRBV12-4 | CASSRDTYGYTF | TGTGCCAGCAGCCGCGACACCTATGGCTACACCTTC
14 | TRBJ2-7 | TRBD2 | many | TRBV20-1 | CSAIEPSGTYEQYF | TGCAGTGCGATAGAACCTAGCGGTACCTACGAGCAGTACTTC
14 | TRBJ2-2 | . | many | TRBV12-3/TRBV12-4 | CASSPPPFTGELFF | TGTGCCAGCAGTCCCCCTCCCTTCACCGGGGAGCTGTTTTTT
12 | TRBJ1-5 | . | many | TRBV28 | CASSVPPQPQHF | TGTGCCAGCAGTGTTCCCCCTCAGCCCCAGCATTTT
17 | TRBJ2-2 | TRBD1 | many | TRBV5-6 | CASSLGTGALSTGELFF | TGTGCCAGCAGCTTGGGAACAGGGGCGCTTTCCACCGGGGAGCTGTTTTTT
12 | TRBJ2-2 | TRBD2 | few | TRBV27 | CAAGLAGAGVFF | TGTGCCGCGGGACTAGCGGGAGCGGGGGTGTTTTTT
14 | TRBJ1-1 | . | many | TRBV20-1 | CSARHLSRGTEAFF | TGCAGTGCAAGACACCTATCCCGAGGGACTGAAGCTTTCTTT